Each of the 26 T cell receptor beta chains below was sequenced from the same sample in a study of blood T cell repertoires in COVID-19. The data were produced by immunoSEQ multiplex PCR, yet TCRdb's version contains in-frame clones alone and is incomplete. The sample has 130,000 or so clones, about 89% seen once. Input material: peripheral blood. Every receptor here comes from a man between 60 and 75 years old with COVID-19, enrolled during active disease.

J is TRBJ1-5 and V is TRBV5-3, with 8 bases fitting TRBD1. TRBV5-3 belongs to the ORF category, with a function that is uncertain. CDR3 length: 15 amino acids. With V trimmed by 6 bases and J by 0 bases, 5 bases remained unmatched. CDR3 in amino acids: CARIRGPYSNQPQHF. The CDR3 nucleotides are TGTGCCAGAATCAGGGGGCCTTATAGCAATCAGCCCCAGCATTTT.

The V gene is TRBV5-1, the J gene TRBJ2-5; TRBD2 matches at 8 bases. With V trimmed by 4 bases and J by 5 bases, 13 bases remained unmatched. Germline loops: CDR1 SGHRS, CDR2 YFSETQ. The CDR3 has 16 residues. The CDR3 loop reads CASSPPGVAGRETQYF. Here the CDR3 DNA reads TGCGCCAGCAGCCCTCCCGGGGTAGCGGGGCGGGAGACCCAGTACTTC.

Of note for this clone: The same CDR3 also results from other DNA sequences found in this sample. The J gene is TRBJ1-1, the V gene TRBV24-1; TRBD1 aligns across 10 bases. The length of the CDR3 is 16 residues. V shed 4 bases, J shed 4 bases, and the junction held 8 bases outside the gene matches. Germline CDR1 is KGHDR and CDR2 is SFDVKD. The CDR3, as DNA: TGTGCCACCAGTGACTCTAGACAGGGGGCATCCACTGAAGCTTTCTTT. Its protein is CATSDSRQGASTEAFF.

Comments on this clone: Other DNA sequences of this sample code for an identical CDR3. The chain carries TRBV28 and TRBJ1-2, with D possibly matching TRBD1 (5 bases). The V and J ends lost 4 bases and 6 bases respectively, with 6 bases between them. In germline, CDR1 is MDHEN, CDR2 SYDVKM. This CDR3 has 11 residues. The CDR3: CASSSRDGYTF. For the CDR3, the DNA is TGTGCCAGCAGTTCCAGGGATGGCTACACCTTC.

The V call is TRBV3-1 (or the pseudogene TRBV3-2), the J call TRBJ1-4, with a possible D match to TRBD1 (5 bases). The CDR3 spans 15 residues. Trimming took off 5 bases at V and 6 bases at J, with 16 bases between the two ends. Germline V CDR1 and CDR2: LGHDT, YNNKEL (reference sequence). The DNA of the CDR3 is TGTGCCAGCAGCGCTATGGGGGGAAACGATGAAAAACTGTTTTTT. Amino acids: CASSAMGGNDEKLFF.

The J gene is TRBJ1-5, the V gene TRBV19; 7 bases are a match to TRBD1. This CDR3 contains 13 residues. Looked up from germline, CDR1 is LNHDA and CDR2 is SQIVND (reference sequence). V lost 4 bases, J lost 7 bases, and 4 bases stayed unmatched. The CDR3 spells CASSTQGEQPQHF. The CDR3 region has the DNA TGTGCCAGTAGTACCCAGGGGGAACAGCCCCAGCATTTT.

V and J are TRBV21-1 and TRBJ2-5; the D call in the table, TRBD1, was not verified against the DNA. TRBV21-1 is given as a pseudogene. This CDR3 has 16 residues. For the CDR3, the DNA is TGTGCCAGCAGCAAACTGGGTGGGGCGTCCGGAGAGACCCAGTACTTC. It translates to CASSKLGGASGETQYF.

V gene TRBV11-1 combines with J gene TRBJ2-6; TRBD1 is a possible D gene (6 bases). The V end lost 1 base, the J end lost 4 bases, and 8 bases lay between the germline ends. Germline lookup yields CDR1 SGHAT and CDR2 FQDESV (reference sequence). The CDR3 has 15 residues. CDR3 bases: TGTGCCAGCAGCTTAGAGGGGGTCGGGGCCAACGTCCTGACTTTC. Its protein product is CASSLEGVGANVLTF.

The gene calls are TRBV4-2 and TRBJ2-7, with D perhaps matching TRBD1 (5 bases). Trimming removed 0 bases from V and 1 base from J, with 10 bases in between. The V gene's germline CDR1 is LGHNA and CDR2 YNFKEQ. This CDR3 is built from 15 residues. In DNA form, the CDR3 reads TGTGCCAGCAGCCAAGACAGGGCCGGATCCTACGAGCAGTACTTC. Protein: CASSQDRAGSYEQYF.

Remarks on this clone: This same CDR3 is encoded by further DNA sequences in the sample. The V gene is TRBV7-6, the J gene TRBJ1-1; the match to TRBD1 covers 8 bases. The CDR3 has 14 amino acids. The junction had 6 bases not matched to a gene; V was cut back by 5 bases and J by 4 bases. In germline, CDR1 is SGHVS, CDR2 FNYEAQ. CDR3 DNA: TGTGCCAGCAGCCTGAACAGGGGGAGCACTGAAGCTTTCTTT. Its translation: CASSLNRGSTEAFF.

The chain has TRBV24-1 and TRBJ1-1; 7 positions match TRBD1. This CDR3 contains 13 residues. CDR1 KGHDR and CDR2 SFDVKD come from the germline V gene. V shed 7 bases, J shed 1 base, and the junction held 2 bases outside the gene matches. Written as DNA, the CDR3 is TGTGCCACCAGGGGACAGCGGAACACTGAAGCTTTCTTT. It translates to CATRGQRNTEAFF.

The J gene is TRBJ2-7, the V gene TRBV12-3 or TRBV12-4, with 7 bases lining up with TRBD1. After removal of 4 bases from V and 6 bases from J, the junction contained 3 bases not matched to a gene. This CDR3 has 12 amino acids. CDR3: CASSSTGAEQYF. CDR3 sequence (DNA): TGTGCCAGCAGTTCTACAGGGGCCGAGCAGTACTTC.

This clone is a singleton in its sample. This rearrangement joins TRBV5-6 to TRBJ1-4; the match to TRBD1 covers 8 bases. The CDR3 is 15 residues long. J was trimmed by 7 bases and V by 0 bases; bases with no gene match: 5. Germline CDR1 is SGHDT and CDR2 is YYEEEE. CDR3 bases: TGTGCCAGCAGCTTGGGGACAGGGAGGAGTGAAAAACTGTTTTTT. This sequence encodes CASSLGTGRSEKLFF. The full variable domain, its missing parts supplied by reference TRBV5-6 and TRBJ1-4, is DAGVTQSPTHLIKTRGQQVTLRCSPKSGHDTVSWYQQALGQGPQFIFQYYEEEERQRGNFPDRFSGHQFPNYSSELNVNALLLGDSALYLCASSLGTGRSEKLFFGSGTQLSVL.

The CDR3 DNA reads TGTGCCAGCAGTTACGAGGCAGGGCGCACTGAAGCTTTCTTT. Protein: CASSYEAGRTEAFF. The chain combines TRBV6-6 with TRBJ1-1; D may be TRBD1 (5 bases). Germline-derived CDR1 and CDR2 are MNHNY and SVGAGI (reference sequence). V lost 2 bases to trimming and J lost 4 bases, with 11 bases between them. The CDR3 consists of 14 residues.

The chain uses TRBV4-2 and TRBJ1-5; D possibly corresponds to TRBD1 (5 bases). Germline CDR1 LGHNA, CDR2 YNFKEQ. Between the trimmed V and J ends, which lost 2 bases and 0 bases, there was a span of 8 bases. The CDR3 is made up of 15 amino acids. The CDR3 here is CASSQQGNSNQPQHF. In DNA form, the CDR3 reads TGTGCCAGCAGCCAACAGGGAAATAGCAATCAGCCCCAGCATTTT.

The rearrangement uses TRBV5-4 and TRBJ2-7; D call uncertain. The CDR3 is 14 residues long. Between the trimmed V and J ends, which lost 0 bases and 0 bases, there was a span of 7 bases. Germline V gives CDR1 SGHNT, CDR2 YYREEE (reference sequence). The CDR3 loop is CASSLEVSSYEQYF. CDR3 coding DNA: TGTGCCAGCAGCTTGGAAGTGAGCTCCTACGAGCAGTACTTC.

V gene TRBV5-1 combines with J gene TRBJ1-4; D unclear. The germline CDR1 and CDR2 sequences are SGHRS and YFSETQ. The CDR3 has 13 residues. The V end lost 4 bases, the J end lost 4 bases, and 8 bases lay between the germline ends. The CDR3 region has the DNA TGCGCCAGCAGCAGGGAGGATAATGAAAAACTGTTTTTT. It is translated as CASSREDNEKLFF.

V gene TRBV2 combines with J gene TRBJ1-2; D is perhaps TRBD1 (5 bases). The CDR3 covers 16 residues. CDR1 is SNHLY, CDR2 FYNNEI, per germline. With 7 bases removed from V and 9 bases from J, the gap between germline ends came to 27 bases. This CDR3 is CASTRYQTAGFMSYTF. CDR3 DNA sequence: TGTGCCAGCACCCGATATCAGACAGCGGGCTTCATGAGCTACACCTTC.

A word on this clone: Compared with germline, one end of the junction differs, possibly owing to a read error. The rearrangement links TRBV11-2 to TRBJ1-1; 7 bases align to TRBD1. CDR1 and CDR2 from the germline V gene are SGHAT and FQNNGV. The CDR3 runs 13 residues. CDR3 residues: CASGFQGGAEAFF. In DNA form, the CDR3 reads TGTGCCAGCGGCTTCCAGGGGGGTGCTGAAGCTTTCTTT.

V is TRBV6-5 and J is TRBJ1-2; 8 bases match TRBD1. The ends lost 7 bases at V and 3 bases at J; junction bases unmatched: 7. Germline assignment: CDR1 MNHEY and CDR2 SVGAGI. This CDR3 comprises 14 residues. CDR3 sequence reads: CASKPQGADYGYTF. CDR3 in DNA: TGTGCCAGCAAACCCCAGGGGGCGGACTATGGCTACACCTTC.

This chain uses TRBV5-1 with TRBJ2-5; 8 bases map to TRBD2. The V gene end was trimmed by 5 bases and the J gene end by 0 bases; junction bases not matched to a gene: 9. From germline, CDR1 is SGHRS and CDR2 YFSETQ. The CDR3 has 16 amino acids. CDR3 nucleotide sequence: TGCGCCAGCAGTTCCGGGGGGGCGCGTTACCAAGAGACCCAGTACTTC. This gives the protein CASSSGGARYQETQYF.

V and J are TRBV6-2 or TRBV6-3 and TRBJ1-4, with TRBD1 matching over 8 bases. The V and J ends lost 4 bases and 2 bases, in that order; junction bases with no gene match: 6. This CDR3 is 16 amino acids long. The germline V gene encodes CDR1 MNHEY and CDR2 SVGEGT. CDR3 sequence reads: CASSSRQGTTNEKLFF. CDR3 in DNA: TGTGCCAGCAGTTCTAGACAGGGGACGACTAATGAAAAACTGTTTTTT.

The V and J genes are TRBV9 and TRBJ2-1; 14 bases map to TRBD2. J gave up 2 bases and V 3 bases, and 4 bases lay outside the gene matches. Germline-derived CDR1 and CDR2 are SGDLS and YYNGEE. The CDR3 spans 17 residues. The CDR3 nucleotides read TGTGCCAGCAGCGGGCGACTAGCGGGGGGGCCCTACAATGAGCAGTTCTTC. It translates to CASSGRLAGGPYNEQFF.

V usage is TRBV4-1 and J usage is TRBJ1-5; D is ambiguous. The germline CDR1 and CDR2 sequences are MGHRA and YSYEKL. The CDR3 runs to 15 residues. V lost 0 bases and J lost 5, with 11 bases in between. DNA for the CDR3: TGCGCCAGCAGCCAAGATGGTACAGCTGATCAGCCCCAGCATTTT. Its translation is CASSQDGTADQPQHF.

CDR3: CASSPQGNTEAFF. DNA of the CDR3: TGTGCCAGCTCACCGCAGGGGAACACTGAAGCTTTCTTT. The chain combines TRBV18 with TRBJ1-1; maybe TRBD1 (5 bases). Germline assignment: CDR1 KGHSH and CDR2 LQKENI. Deletions cut 3 bases from V and 1 base from J, with 6 bases between. This CDR3 has 13 residues.

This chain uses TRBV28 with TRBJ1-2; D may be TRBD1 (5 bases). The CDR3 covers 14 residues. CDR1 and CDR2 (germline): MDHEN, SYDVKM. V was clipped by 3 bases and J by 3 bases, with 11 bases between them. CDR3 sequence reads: CASSFGGVDYGYTF. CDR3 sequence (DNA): TGTGCCAGCAGTTTTGGGGGGGTCGACTATGGCTACACCTTC.